One sample yielded the 26 T cell receptor beta chains listed below, sequenced in a study of neurological immune-mediated disorders. Specified time point: longitudinal time-point 2. TCRdb re-called the 5' RACE reads with MiXCR, one entry per CDR3 protein. The sample yields 100,000 or so distinct CDR3 sequences, over 10% seen once. The sequenced sample was PBMCs. The receptors derive from a female donor with HTLV-1-associated myelopathy (HAM/TSP).

This clonotype came up many times. This chain links TRBV12-3 or TRBV12-4 with TRBJ1-2; TRBD1 matches 7 bases. This CDR3 has 13 amino acids. The V segment lost 6 bases and the J segment 8 bases; nucleotides outside the gene matches: 9. Here the CDR3 DNA reads TGTGCCAGCAGCTTTGGGAGGACAGGCGGCTACACCTTC. Translation gives CASSFGRTGGYTF.

The V and J genes are TRBV20-1 and TRBJ2-1; 11 nucleotides align to TRBD2. Germline V gives CDR1 DFQATT, CDR2 SNEGSKA (reference sequence). The CDR3 covers 15 residues. Trimming took 6 bases from V and 8 from J; bases not matched to a gene: 12. This chain's CDR3 is CSARTGLAEGDEQFF. DNA for the CDR3: TGCAGTGCCCGGACGGGACTAGCGGAGGGGGATGAGCAGTTCTTC.

There are many counts of this clonotype. The V call is TRBV7-9, the J call TRBJ1-1; no firm D call. The CDR3 totals 13 residues. Germline CDR1 is SEHNR and CDR2 is FQNEAQ (reference sequence). V was pared by 3 bases and J by 1 base, with 6 bases between. CDR3 bases: TGTGCCAGCAGCTTTCAGGAGAACACTGAAGCTTTCTTT. It yields the protein CASSFQENTEAFF.

The chain joins TRBV5-1 to TRBJ1-2; no clear D. CDR3 size: 18 residues. Deletions cut 1 base from V and 8 bases from J, with 27 bases between. CDR1 SGHRS and CDR2 YFSETQ come from the germline V gene. The CDR3 protein is CASSLSIGESAISWGYTF. For the CDR3, the DNA is TGCGCCAGCAGCTTGAGTATCGGGGAGAGCGCCATTTCTTGGGGCTACACCTTC.

A note on this clonotype: A much larger clone is a single base away; this may be a read error. V gene TRBV3-1 combines with J gene TRBJ2-5; 7 bases align to TRBD1. The junction had 9 bases not matched to a gene; V was cut back by 4 bases and J by 4 bases. The CDR3 is made up of 15 amino acids. Germline CDR1 LGHDT, CDR2 YNNKEL (reference sequence). The CDR3: CASSPETGLGETQYF. The CDR3 bases are TGTGCCAGCAGCCCAGAGACAGGGTTGGGAGAGACCCAGTACTTC.

As regards this clonotype: One end of the junction varies from germline; a read error may be responsible. The chain links TRBV3-1 to TRBJ2-7; D gene uncertain. CDR3 length: 14 residues. Germline-derived CDR1 and CDR2 are LGHDT and YNNKEL (reference sequence). The CDR3 DNA sequence: TGTGCCAGTAGCCCCCCCCGAACAACCTACGAGCAGTACTTC. This codes for CASSPPRTTYEQYF.

Note on this clonotype: A much more abundant neighbour one base away suggests this may be a read error. The genes are TRBV9 and TRBJ2-3; the D is unclear. Per germline, CDR1 SGDLS and CDR2 YYNGEE. This CDR3 contains 13 residues. CDR3 DNA: TGTGCCAACAGCGTAAACCCCTCAGATACGCAGTATTTT. This gives the protein CANSVNPSDTQYF.

This clonotype has at least ten counts. This chain connects TRBV7-9 to TRBJ2-1; 7 bases agree with TRBD2. From germline, CDR1 is SEHNR and CDR2 FQNEAQ (reference sequence). The CDR3 is 16 amino acids. Losses at the gene ends were 5 bases for V and 4 bases for J; bases not matched to a gene: 11. The CDR3 spells CASSPAGGTSYNEQFF. For the CDR3, the DNA is TGTGCCAGCAGCCCTGCCGGGGGGACGTCTTACAATGAGCAGTTCTTC.

Ten or more counts support this clonotype. V gene TRBV28 combines with J gene TRBJ1-2; D is perhaps TRBD1 (5 bases). Looked up from germline, CDR1 is MDHEN and CDR2 is SYDVKM. V lost 6 bases and J lost 4, with 9 bases in between. The CDR3 has 12 residues. The CDR3 sequence: CASSLGGYGYTF. CDR3 DNA: TGTGCCAGCAGCCTTGGGGGCTATGGCTACACCTTC.

The genes are TRBV5-5 and TRBJ1-2; 7 nucleotides line up with TRBD1. In germline, CDR1 is SGHKS, CDR2 YYEKEE (reference sequence). This CDR3 contains 16 residues. The J segment lost 0 bases and the V segment lost 4 bases, leaving 9 bases of the junction unmatched. The CDR3 DNA follows: TGTGCCAGCAGCCGACAGGGCTCAATGACTAACTATGGCTACACCTTC. It specifies CASSRQGSMTNYGYTF.

This clonotype occurred many times. The chain uses TRBV4-1 and TRBJ2-3; 9 bases map to TRBD2. CDR3 length: 18 amino acids. V lost 4 bases to trimming and J lost 4 bases; unmatched junction nucleotides: 15. Germline CDR1 is MGHRA and CDR2 is YSYEKL. CDR3 nucleotide sequence: TGCGCCAGCAGCCCTCAAGTGGCCTGGCGGGGGGGCCCAGATACGCAGTATTTT. The encoded protein is CASSPQVAWRGGPDTQYF.

This clonotype was observed many times. The J gene is TRBJ2-2, the V gene TRBV27; no clear D gene. Per germline, CDR1 MNHEY and CDR2 SMNVEV (reference sequence). CDR3 length equals 12 residues. V was cut by 5 bases and J by 7 bases, with 8 bases left in between. Here the CDR3 DNA reads TGTGCCAGCAGTCCTCCCGGCGGGGAGCTGTTTTTT. This encodes CASSPPGGELFF.

This clonotype came up a few times. The chain is built from TRBV7-9 and TRBJ2-4, with TRBD2 matching over 7 bases. The germline CDR1 and CDR2 sequences are SEHNR and FQNEAQ (reference sequence). This CDR3 spans 17 amino acids. V was pared by 1 base and J by 2 bases, with 8 bases of the junction left unmatched. The CDR3 DNA follows: TGTGCCAGCAGCTTAGTGGTTAGCGGGTCTACCAAAAACATTCAGTACTTC. Translating it yields CASSLVVSGSTKNIQYF.

The chain employs TRBV5-5 and TRBJ2-1; perhaps D is TRBD1 or TRBD2 (5 bases each). This CDR3 has 13 amino acids. V lost 7 bases and J lost 2, with 10 bases in between. Per the germline V gene, CDR1 is SGHKS and CDR2 is YYEKEE (reference sequence). The CDR3 region has the DNA TGTGCCAGCGGGGGTCGCGCCTACAATGAGCAGTTCTTC. Protein sequence: CASGGRAYNEQFF.

This clonotype was detected ten times or more. CDR3 nucleotides: TGCAGTGCAGGGAGCTCTGGGGCCAACGTCCTGACTTTC. This gives the protein CSAGSSGANVLTF. The chain recombines TRBV20-1 with TRBJ2-6; D is possibly TRBD2 (5 bases). Per the germline V gene, CDR1 is DFQATT and CDR2 is SNEGSKA (reference sequence). Between the trimmed V and J ends, which lost 6 bases and 0 bases, there was a span of 6 bases. The CDR3 is made up of 13 amino acids.

This chain connects TRBV6-1 to TRBJ2-1, with D maybe TRBD2 (6 bases). This CDR3 has 15 residues. Per germline, CDR1 MNHNS and CDR2 SASEGT. Between the trimmed V and J ends, which lost 2 bases and 6 bases, there was a span of 14 bases. The CDR3 reads CASSESRGGSNEQFF. CDR3 sequence (DNA): TGTGCCAGCAGTGAAAGTCGGGGAGGAAGCAATGAGCAGTTCTTC.

A few counts support this clonotype. The chain has TRBV7-2 and TRBJ1-2; the D gene is possibly TRBD1 (5 bases). The CDR3 contains 15 residues. Germline assignment: CDR1 SGHTA and CDR2 FQGNSA. Trimming pared 1 base from V and 4 bases from J, leaving 13 bases between. CDR3 coding DNA: TGTGCCAGCAGCTTAGTTATTCAGGGTGGCTATGGCTACACCTTC. Translated: CASSLVIQGGYGYTF.

The V and J genes are TRBV12-3 or TRBV12-4 and TRBJ1-3; TRBD1 is a possible D gene (5 bases). CDR3 length equals 16 residues. V was trimmed by 3 bases and J by 0 bases, leaving 12 bases between them. CDR3 loop: CASSFGPQGSGNTIYF. The CDR3 region has the DNA TGTGCCAGCAGTTTCGGACCGCAGGGCTCTGGAAACACCATATATTTT.

As to this clonotype: The junction departs from germline at one end; a sequencing error may be responsible. The chain has TRBV12-3 or TRBV12-4 and TRBJ2-4; D perhaps matches TRBD2 (6 bases). The CDR3 totals 14 residues. The CDR3 here is CASSFGGEKNTQYF. Here the CDR3 DNA reads TGTGCCAGCAGTTTTGGCGGGGAAAAAAACACTCAGTACTTC.

The V gene is TRBV6-5, the J gene TRBJ1-1; no clear D gene. The CDR3 has 16 residues. The germline V and J ends were trimmed by 8 bases and 0 bases, with 19 bases remaining between them. The germline CDR1 and CDR2 sequences are MNHEY and SVGAGI. CDR3 residues: CASSPSRANMNTEAFF. The CDR3 DNA sequence: TGTGCCAGCTCTCCTTCCAGAGCAAATATGAACACTGAAGCTTTCTTT.

This clonotype was detected ten times or more. The chain is built from TRBV20-1 and TRBJ2-3; 11 positions agree with TRBD2. CDR3 length: 17 amino acids. CDR1 is DFQATT and CDR2 is SNEGSKA in the germline V gene (reference sequence). V gave up 2 bases and J gave up 5 bases; unmatched junction bases: 12. For the CDR3, the DNA is TGCAGTGCTAGACCTTTAGCGGGGGGGCCAAAAGGAGATACGCAGTATTTT. Translating it yields CSARPLAGGPKGDTQYF.

The sample holds many counts of this clonotype. CDR3: CATSDRDSASGANVLTF. CDR3 bases: TGTGCCACCAGTGATAGGGACAGCGCCTCTGGGGCCAACGTCCTGACTTTC. This chain joins TRBV24-1 and TRBJ2-6; 7 bases align to TRBD1. The J segment lost 0 bases and the V segment lost 3 bases, leaving 4 bases of the junction unmatched. The CDR3 is made up of 17 amino acids. Per germline, CDR1 KGHDR and CDR2 SFDVKD.

Ten or more counts support this clonotype. This sequence joins TRBV29-1 and TRBJ2-1; D not certain. V lost 7 bases and J 4 bases, leaving 14 bases between the germline ends. CDR1 and CDR2 (germline): SQVTM, ANQGSEA. There are 13 residues in the CDR3. The DNA of the CDR3 is TGCAGCGGGGTGCCTGGATCATACAATGAGCAGTTCTTC. Its translation: CSGVPGSYNEQFF.

The table lists this clonotype with a few counts. The chain has TRBV7-9 and TRBJ2-5; 11 bases align to TRBD1. The trim removed 2 bases at V and 8 bases at J, leaving 7 bases unmatched. Germline CDR1 and CDR2: SEHNR and FQNEAQ (reference sequence). The CDR3 loop spans 15 amino acids. The DNA of the CDR3 is TGTGCCAGCAGCTTACTATCCGGGACAGGGGGAACCCAGTACTTC. Translation: CASSLLSGTGGTQYF.

At least ten counts were recorded for this clonotype. This chain links TRBV11-2 with TRBJ2-1, with 9 positions matching TRBD2. V shed 1 base and J 10 bases; nucleotides not matched to a gene: 2. The CDR3 is 13 amino acids. Germline lookup yields CDR1 SGHAT and CDR2 FQNNGV. The CDR3 loop is CASSLGLADEQFF. CDR3 nucleotides: TGTGCCAGCAGCTTAGGACTAGCGGACGAGCAGTTCTTC.

Many counts were recorded for this clonotype. The chain couples TRBV4-1 to TRBJ2-7; 7 bases match TRBD1. Per the germline V gene, CDR1 is MGHRA and CDR2 is YSYEKL. The CDR3 is 15 amino acids. V lost 1 base, J lost 2 bases, and 5 bases stayed unmatched. The CDR3 region is CASSQAPDRPYEQYF. The DNA of the CDR3 is TGCGCCAGCAGCCAAGCTCCGGACAGGCCCTACGAGCAGTACTTC.